This note documents a single TCR beta chain sequence. These data come from a study of T cell responses to AZD1222 COVID-19 vaccine. Repertoires were generated with immunoSEQ multiplex PCR, while TCRdb's copy carries only in-frame clones and drops some. The data show about 93,000 clones, 75% to 90% seen once. V gave up 0 bases and J gave up 0 bases, with 16 bases separating them. Germline loops: CDR1 SGDLS, CDR2 YYNGEE. This CDR3 has 19 residues. This TCR was sampled from an adult who received the AZD1222 COVID-19 vaccine. The sample was peripheral blood, taken 28 days after the second AZD1222 dose. The gene calls are TRBV9 and TRBJ2-6, with D maybe TRBD1 (5 bases). The CDR3 DNA sequence: TGTGCCAGCAGCGTAGCTTCGACAGTAAGAGCCTCTGGGGCCAACGTCCTGACTTTC. Its translation: CASSVASTVRASGANVLTF.